These 18 T cell receptor beta chains were sequenced from one sample in a study of radiotherapy plus CTLA-4 blockade in lung cancer. Profiled with immunoSEQ multiplex PCR; TCRdb holds only in-frame clones, not every one. The table lists about 95,000 clones, roughly 80% of them singletons. The source was peripheral blood, collected from a patient treated with radiotherapy plus ipilimumab. These receptors were taken from a human donor with non-small cell lung cancer who had stable disease on radiotherapy plus ipilimumab.

The V and J genes are TRBV15 and TRBJ1-1; TRBD1 matches at 10 bases. The CDR3 runs 15 residues. Trimming at V came to 2 bases and at J to 7 bases, leaving 7 bases not matched to a gene. Germline CDR1 and CDR2: LNHNV and YYDKDF (reference sequence). This chain's CDR3 is CATSRSDRGVGEAFF. The CDR3 DNA reads as TGTGCCACCAGCAGATCGGACAGGGGGGTAGGTGAAGCTTTCTTT.

The chain links TRBV11-1 to TRBJ2-3; 8 nucleotides match TRBD1. CDR1 SGHAT and CDR2 FQDESV come from the germline V gene (reference sequence). Trimming took 2 bases from V and 3 from J; bases not matched to a gene: 7. This CDR3 comprises 16 residues. CDR3 in amino acids: CASSLPETGVTDTQYF. The CDR3 nucleotides read TGTGCCAGCAGCTTACCCGAGACAGGGGTGACAGATACGCAGTATTTT.

This rearrangement joins TRBV7-9 to TRBJ1-4; D gene ambiguous. CDR3 length equals 17 residues. V gave up 1 base and J gave up 5 bases, with 17 bases separating them. Germline V gene lookup returns CDR1 SEHNR and CDR2 FQNEAQ (reference sequence). The CDR3 spells CASSLGQDLGENEKLFF. The DNA for the CDR3 is TGTGCCAGCAGCTTAGGGCAGGATCTTGGGGAAAATGAAAAACTGTTTTTT. Drawing the rest from reference TRBV7-9 and TRBJ1-4, the complete variable domain is DTGVSQNPRHKITKRGQNVTFRCDPISEHNRLYWYRQTLGQGPEFLTYFQNEAQLEKSRLLSDRFSAERPKGSFSTLEIQRTEQGDSAMYLCASSLGQDLGENEKLFFGSGTQLSVL.

This clone has more than one count but fewer than ten. This chain uses TRBV5-4 with TRBJ2-2; tentatively, D is TRBD1 (6 bases). V was shortened by 0 bases and J by 7 bases, with 16 bases between the two germline ends. CDR1 SGHNT and CDR2 YYREEE come from the germline V gene (reference sequence). The CDR3 totals 16 residues. In DNA, the CDR3 is TGTGCCAGCAGCTTGGCGACTTTGGGGGCTGGCGGGGAGCTGTTTTTT. Amino acids: CASSLATLGAGGELFF.

The chain joins TRBV28 to TRBJ1-6; maybe TRBD1 (5 bases). The CDR3 extends over 14 amino acids. Trimming took off 3 bases at V and 8 bases at J, with 11 bases between the two ends. CDR1 is MDHEN, CDR2 SYDVKM, per germline. CDR3: CASSLRTSYSPLHF. DNA for the CDR3: TGTGCCAGCAGTTTGAGGACATCTTATTCACCCCTCCACTTT.

This chain connects TRBV7-2 to TRBJ1-1, with D unresolved. Trimming pared 3 bases from V and 0 bases from J, leaving 8 bases between. The CDR3 loop spans 14 amino acids. CDR1 and CDR2 from the germline V gene are SGHTA and FQGNSA. The CDR3 sequence is CASSLGRMNTEAFF. The CDR3 nucleotides read TGTGCCAGCAGCTTGGGGAGGATGAACACTGAAGCTTTCTTT. The whole variable domain, remainder taken from reference TRBV7-2 and TRBJ1-1, is GAGVSQSPSNKVTEKGKDVELRCDPISGHTALYWYRQSLGQGLEFLIYFQGNSAPDKSGLPSDRFSAERTGGSVSTLTIQRTQQEDSAVYLCASSLGRMNTEAFFGQGTRLTVV.

This clone was seen a few times. The gene calls are TRBV7-8 and TRBJ1-3, with TRBD1 matching 7 bases. This CDR3 is built from 15 residues. The ends lost 5 bases at V and 1 base at J; junction bases unmatched: 5. CDR1 and CDR2 (germline): SGHVS, FQNEAQ. CDR3 bases: TGTGCCAGCAGCGCGATACAGGGGTCTGGAAACACCATATATTTT. It encodes CASSAIQGSGNTIYF.

This clone was counted between two and nine times. The chain employs TRBV25-1 and TRBJ2-1; D possibly corresponds to TRBD2 (6 bases). The CDR3 has 14 residues. V was cut by 0 bases and J by 8 bases, with 11 bases left in between. In germline, CDR1 is MGHDK, CDR2 SYGVNS. This CDR3 reads CASSEYSSEDEQFF. For the CDR3, the DNA is TGTGCCAGCAGTGAATATTCTAGCGAAGATGAGCAGTTCTTC. Looking up the rest from reference TRBV25-1 and TRBJ2-1 gives the full variable domain: EADIYQTPRYLVIGTGKKITLECSQTMGHDKMYWYQQDPGMELHLIHYSYGVNSTEKGDLSSESTVSRIRTEHFPLTLESARPSHTSQYLCASSEYSSEDEQFFGPGTRLTVL.

This chain connects TRBV9 to TRBJ2-2; 12 bases match TRBD1. The CDR3 contains 16 residues. CDR1 is SGDLS, CDR2 YYNGEE, per germline. V lost 4 bases and J lost 5; bases outside the gene matches: 6. The CDR3 loop reads CASSPRGQGATGELFF. The DNA for the CDR3 is TGTGCCAGCAGCCCCCGGGGACAGGGGGCTACCGGGGAGCTGTTTTTT. The full variable domain, rest sourced from reference TRBV9 and TRBJ2-2, is DSGVTQTPKHLITATGQRVTLRCSPRSGDLSVYWYQQSLDQGLQFLIQYYNGEERAKGNILERFSAQQFPDLHSELNLSSLELGDSALYFCASSPRGQGATGELFFGEGSRLTVL.

V is TRBV5-8 and J is TRBJ2-7; D is tentatively TRBD1 or TRBD2 (5 bases each). V lost 5 bases and J lost 6, with 15 bases in between. Germline V gene data show CDR1 as SGHTS and CDR2 as YDEGEE. CDR3 length: 13 amino acids. The CDR3 DNA reads TGTGCCAGCAGGGGGACGGTGGTGAGCGAGCAGTACTTC. It is translated as CASRGTVVSEQYF.

The rearrangement links TRBV28 to TRBJ1-1; D unresolved. The V gene's germline CDR1 is MDHEN and CDR2 SYDVKM. The length of the CDR3 is 13 residues. Trimming pared 9 bases from V and 0 bases from J, leaving 11 bases between. The CDR3 coding sequence is TGTGCCAGTTACCCTCAGGTGAACACTGAAGCTTTCTTT. Translating it yields CASYPQVNTEAFF.

This clone was counted once. The genes are TRBV2 and TRBJ2-2; D gene unclear. Germline V gene sequence: CDR1 SNHLY, CDR2 FYNNEI. This CDR3 has 15 amino acids. The V end was cut by 6 bases, the J end by 0 bases, with 11 bases between. The CDR3 is CASRQQTANTGELFF. DNA of the CDR3: TGTGCCAGCAGACAACAGACGGCGAACACCGGGGAGCTGTTTTTT.

The gene calls are TRBV28 and TRBJ1-5; D ambiguous. The germline V and J ends were trimmed by 6 bases and 2 bases, with 14 bases remaining between them. The CDR3 runs to 15 residues. Germline V gene data show CDR1 as MDHEN and CDR2 as SYDVKM. CDR3 in amino acids: CASSLSWGRNQPQHF. The CDR3 coding sequence is TGTGCCAGCAGCCTTTCATGGGGTCGCAATCAGCCCCAGCATTTT.

This clone was observed once. This sequence joins TRBV5-1 and TRBJ2-4; no clear D gene. V lost 1 base to trimming and J lost 0 bases, with 14 bases between them. This CDR3 spans 17 amino acids. Germline loops: CDR1 SGHRS, CDR2 YFSETQ. In DNA form, the CDR3 reads TGCGCCAGCAGCTTGTCCGGGTTGACTCTAGCCAAAAACATTCAGTACTTC. Amino acid sequence: CASSLSGLTLAKNIQYF.

The V and J genes are TRBV19 and TRBJ1-1; D ambiguous. V lost 1 base and J 0 bases, leaving 9 bases between the germline ends. CDR3 length equals 15 residues. Germline CDR1 reads LNHDA; CDR2 reads SQIVND (reference sequence). The CDR3 spells CASSIGEHVNTEAFF. CDR3 bases: TGTGCCAGTAGTATAGGCGAACACGTGAACACTGAAGCTTTCTTT. Filled out from reference TRBV19 and TRBJ1-1, the complete variable domain reads DGGITQSPKYLFRKEGQNVTLSCEQNLNHDAMYWYRQDPGQGLRLIYYSQIVNDFQKGDIAEGYSVSREKKESFPLTVTSAQKNPTAFYLCASSIGEHVNTEAFFGQGTRLTVV.

This clone was recorded only once. In DNA, the CDR3 is TGTGCCAGCAGTTTCTACCAGACAGGGGGCACAGATACGCAGTATTTT. It yields the protein CASSFYQTGGTDTQYF. This sequence joins TRBV28 and TRBJ2-3; 8 bases match TRBD1. CDR3 length equals 16 residues. Trimming cost V 3 bases and J 1 base; bases outside gene matches: 6. The germline V gene has CDR1 MDHEN and CDR2 SYDVKM.

This clone occurred a few times. This rearrangement joins TRBV6-1 to TRBJ1-5; D remains unclear. In germline, CDR1 is MNHNS, CDR2 SASEGT. The CDR3 extends over 15 amino acids. Trimming stripped 6 bases from V and 6 bases from J, with 18 bases between. CDR3 nucleotide sequence: TGTGCCAGCAGCTCCGTCCGAGAGGCATTTCAGCCCCAGCATTTT. Protein product: CASSSVREAFQPQHF.

J is TRBJ2-7 and V is TRBV6-6; D possibly corresponds to TRBD2 (6 bases). Germline V gene lookup returns CDR1 MNHNY and CDR2 SVGAGI (reference sequence). V was cut by 0 bases and J by 8 bases, with 17 bases left in between. The CDR3 is 15 amino acids. CDR3 coding DNA: TGTGCCAGCAGTTACTCGACGGGGGAGACCTCCCAGCAGTACTTC. Translating gives CASSYSTGETSQQYF.